These 7 T cell receptor beta chains share one sample of origin, sequenced in a study of spatial heterogeneity in lung cancer (dated by TCRdb to between 2017 and 2020). Interpreted using the paper, the time point label stands for: sample taken at primary tumor resection. Library preparation used 5' RACE. The listed sequencing device is NextSeq 500. In TCRdb, the public reads were trimmed at Q25 with fastp and aligned with MiXCR, with productive beta chains retained. Each CDR3 protein gets just one entry, which takes the most common genes and DNA from the rows behind it. Counted in this sample were under 7,000 distinct CDR3 sequences; around 12% of them appeared once. Jointly, the top ten make up more than 15% of the sample. This material consisted of lung tissue, taken at surgery. All receptors come from a human donor with early-stage non-small cell lung cancer.

About this clonotype itself: Because this beta chain is a stray read in a library intended to capture alpha chains, its abundance should not be given much weight. The V call is TRBV14, the J call TRBJ2-7, with a weak D call TRBD1 (5 bases). The V gene's germline CDR1 is SGHDN and CDR2 FVKESK. V lost 2 bases, J lost 5 bases, and 13 bases lay in between. This CDR3 has 14 residues. CDR3 loop: CASSQRSRGNEQYF. The CDR3 DNA sequence: TGTGCCAGCAGCCAAAGGTCAAGGGGCAACGAGCAGTACTTC.

Many counts were recorded for this clonotype. This beta chain is a stray read from a library made for alpha chains; its abundance is not meaningful. J is TRBJ2-1 and V is TRBV5-1, with TRBD2 identical over 14 bases. V trimming: 2 bases; J trimming: 1 base; junction bases outside the gene matches: 8. Germline CDR1 and CDR2: SGHRS and YFSETQ. This CDR3 contains 19 residues. Here the CDR3 DNA reads TGCGCCAGCAGCTTCATCGGACTAGCGGGAGGAACTTCCTACAATGAGCAGTTCTTC. The encoded protein is CASSFIGLAGGTSYNEQFF.

This clonotype was counted ten times or more. A library prepared for alpha chains yielded this beta chain as an off-target read; its size is of little meaning. The genes are TRBV15 and TRBJ1-2, with 7 positions matching TRBD1. The CDR3 covers 16 residues. CDR1 LNHNV and CDR2 YYDKDF come from the germline V gene (reference sequence). Trimming at V came to 0 bases and at J to 4 bases, leaving 8 bases not matched to a gene. The CDR3 loop is CATSRDLQGTVYGYTF. The CDR3 DNA is TGTGCCACCAGCAGAGATCTCCAGGGGACAGTCTATGGCTACACCTTC.

This clonotype rates as medium-sized. This beta chain slipped into a library made for alpha chains as a stray read, so its size is not meaningful. The chain has TRBV7-2 and TRBJ1-1; D call uncertain. Germline loops: CDR1 SGHTA, CDR2 FQGNSA. V lost 1 base and J lost 3, with 15 bases in between. This CDR3 contains 16 residues. The CDR3 sequence is CASSLGGGVVDTEAFF. In nucleotides, the CDR3 is TGTGCCAGCAGCTTAGGAGGTGGGGTTGTGGACACTGAAGCTTTCTTT.

On this clonotype: This beta chain was picked up by a library intended for alpha chains and is off target, so its count carries little meaning. The V and J genes are TRBV30 and TRBJ2-1; TRBD2 matches at 11 bases. With V trimmed by 0 bases and J by 4 bases, 14 bases remained unmatched. The CDR3 contains 19 residues. The germline CDR1 and CDR2 sequences are GTSNPN and SVGIG (reference sequence). Here the CDR3 DNA reads TGTGCCTGGAGTGTACGATACTTCCTTAGCGGGAGGGGATACAATGAGCAGTTCTTC. It is translated as CAWSVRYFLSGRGYNEQFF.

This clonotype was recorded at least ten times. The library was designed around alpha chains, so this beta chain is a stray read whose abundance carries little weight. This chain uses TRBV20-1 with TRBJ1-1; tentatively, D is TRBD1 (5 bases). Germline V gives CDR1 DFQATT, CDR2 SNEGSKA (reference sequence). V dropped 3 bases and J dropped 0 bases, with 8 bases sitting between them. The CDR3 contains 13 residues. The chain's CDR3 is CSARNRLNTEAFF. CDR3 nucleotides: TGCAGTGCTAGGAACAGGTTGAACACTGAAGCTTTCTTT.

In its sample, this clonotype is medium-sized (0.01 to 0.1%). As an off-target read in a library built for alpha chains, this beta chain has a frequency of little significance. V usage is TRBV20-1 and J usage is TRBJ2-5, with D tentatively TRBD1 (6 bases). The CDR3 spans 13 residues. With 3 bases removed from V and 5 bases from J, the gap between germline ends came to 13 bases. The germline V gene has CDR1 DFQATT and CDR2 SNEGSKA (reference sequence). DNA of the CDR3: TGCAGTGCTAGGGGTAGGACAGTGGAGACCCAGTACTTC. Translation: CSARGRTVETQYF.